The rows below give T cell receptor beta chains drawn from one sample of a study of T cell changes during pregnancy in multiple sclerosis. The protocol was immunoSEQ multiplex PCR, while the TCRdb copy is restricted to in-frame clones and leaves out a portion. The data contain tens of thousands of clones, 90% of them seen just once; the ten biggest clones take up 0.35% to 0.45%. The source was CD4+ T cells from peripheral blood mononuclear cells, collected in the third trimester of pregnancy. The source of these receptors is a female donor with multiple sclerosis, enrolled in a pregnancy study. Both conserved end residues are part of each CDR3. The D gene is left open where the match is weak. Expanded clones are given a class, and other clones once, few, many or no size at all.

CDR3nt: TGTGCCAGCAGTTTAGGACAGGGTGGTAATGAAAAACTGTTTTTT
CDR3aa: CASSLGQGGNEKLFF
abundance: -
j_gene: TRBJ1-4
len: 15
d_gene: TRBD1
v_gene: TRBV28

CDR3nt: TGTGCCAGCAGCTTGATATCCTCGGGGTCCTACAATGAGCAGTTCTTC
CDR3aa: CASSLISSGSYNEQFF
abundance: once
j_gene: TRBJ2-1
len: 16
d_gene: -
v_gene: TRBV5-6

CDR3nt: TGTGCCAGCAGGACAGGGCACTCTGGGGAGCTGTTTTTT
CDR3aa: CASRTGHSGELFF
abundance: -
j_gene: TRBJ2-2
len: 13
d_gene: TRBD1
v_gene: TRBV6-5

CDR3nt: TGCGCCAGCAGCCGCGGGGATTTCCCTGAAGCTTTCTTT
CDR3aa: CASSRGDFPEAFF
abundance: -
j_gene: TRBJ1-1
len: 13
d_gene: -
v_gene: TRBV5-1

CDR3nt: TGCGCCAGCAGCCAAGCCCTCTTACTAGAACCCAACGGGGAGCTGTTTTTT
CDR3aa: CASSQALLLEPNGELFF
abundance: once
j_gene: TRBJ2-2
len: 17
d_gene: -
v_gene: TRBV4-1

CDR3nt: TGTGCCAGCAGAAGGACAGCGTCGGGCGGCTACACCTTC
CDR3aa: CASRRTASGGYTF
abundance: once
j_gene: TRBJ1-2
len: 13
d_gene: -
v_gene: TRBV16

CDR3nt: TGCGCCAGCAGTGGGTTGGGGCAGGGGGCGTATGGCTACACCTTC
CDR3aa: CASSGLGQGAYGYTF
abundance: once
j_gene: TRBJ1-2
len: 15
d_gene: TRBD1
v_gene: TRBV10-2

CDR3nt: TGTGCCAGTAGTATGAGGGATCATCTCGAAAACACCATATATTTT
CDR3aa: CASSMRDHLENTIYF
abundance: -
j_gene: TRBJ1-3
len: 15
d_gene: -
v_gene: TRBV19

CDR3nt: TGCGCCAGCAGTCTACAGGGTGCGGGAGGAATCACCGGGGAGCTGTTTTTT
CDR3aa: CASSLQGAGGITGELFF
abundance: -
j_gene: TRBJ2-2
len: 17
d_gene: TRBD2
v_gene: TRBV4-1

CDR3nt: TGCGCCAGCAGTATTAGCGGACCGAGCACAGATACGCAGTATTTT
CDR3aa: CASSISGPSTDTQYF
abundance: once
j_gene: TRBJ2-3
len: 15
d_gene: -
v_gene: TRBV5-1

CDR3nt: TGTGCCAGCAGTGACGGACCCCGGGGCATTCAGTACTTC
CDR3aa: CASSDGPRGIQYF
abundance: -
j_gene: TRBJ2-4
len: 13
d_gene: -
v_gene: TRBV6-1

CDR3nt: TGTGCCAGCAGTTACGGGGGGGCCCGGAACACTGAAGCTTTCTTT
CDR3aa: CASSYGGARNTEAFF
abundance: -
j_gene: TRBJ1-1
len: 15
d_gene: -
v_gene: TRBV6-5

CDR3nt: TGTGCCAGCAGTTTATATCGGCAGGGTTTAAGTGAACAGTTCTTC
CDR3aa: CASSLYRQGLSEQFF
abundance: -
j_gene: TRBJ2-1
len: 15
d_gene: -
v_gene: TRBV27

CDR3nt: TGTGCCAGCAGTGTTGTGTTACAGCCCCAGCATTTT
CDR3aa: CASSVVLQPQHF
abundance: once
j_gene: TRBJ1-5
len: 12
d_gene: -
v_gene: TRBV2

CDR3nt: TGTGCCAGCAGCCAAGAAATCAGCAATGAGCAGTTCTTC
CDR3aa: CASSQEISNEQFF
abundance: -
j_gene: TRBJ2-1
len: 13
d_gene: -
v_gene: TRBV4-2

CDR3nt: TGTGCCAGCAGGCCAAAACAGGGATCAACTGAAGCTTTCTTT
CDR3aa: CASRPKQGSTEAFF
abundance: -
j_gene: TRBJ1-1
len: 14
d_gene: -
v_gene: TRBV2